The 22 T cell receptor beta chains presented below share a single source sample, sequenced in a study of shared clonotypes between healthy human individuals. Naive CD8 cells were CD45RO-negative, positively selected for CCR7, excluding terminally differentiated effector memory CD45RA+ cells. The repertoire was sequenced with immunoSEQ multiplex PCR; TCRdb's copy has only in-frame clones and lacks some. The sample yields nearly 2 million clones, less than 95% seen once. Sequencing input: naive CD8+ T cells sorted from blood. The source of these receptors is a man aged 18 to 29 in good health.

The chain couples TRBV29-1 to TRBJ1-2; weak D call: TRBD1 (5 bases). The length of the CDR3 is 13 residues. Germline lookup yields CDR1 SQVTM and CDR2 ANQGSEA. V lost 1 base to trimming and J lost 6 bases, with 12 bases between them. CDR3 residues: CSVEGGLVDGYTF. The DNA of the CDR3 is TGCAGCGTTGAAGGGGGCCTGGTCGATGGCTACACCTTC.

The chain joins TRBV7-9 to TRBJ1-2; no definite D call. There are 11 residues in the CDR3. The V gene's germline CDR1 is SEHNR and CDR2 FQNEAQ (reference sequence). V lost 7 bases to trimming and J lost 9 bases, with 12 bases between them. The CDR3 spells CASTLYDSYTF. Here the CDR3 DNA reads TGTGCCAGCACCCTCTATGATAGCTACACCTTC.

The V gene is TRBV10-3, the J gene TRBJ2-3; 7 bases fit TRBD2. The trim removed 3 bases at V and 2 bases at J, leaving 5 bases unmatched. In germline, CDR1 is ENHRY, CDR2 SYGVKD. The CDR3 has 15 amino acids. The CDR3 bases are TGTGCCATCAGTGACCCTAGCGGCACCACAGATACGCAGTATTTT. It encodes CAISDPSGTTDTQYF.

The rearrangement links TRBV19 to TRBJ2-1; D is possibly TRBD1 or TRBD2 (6 bases each). Trimming cost V 1 base and J 1 base, with 14 bases left between them. The CDR3 consists of 17 residues. The germline V gene encodes CDR1 LNHDA and CDR2 SQIVND (reference sequence). CDR3 DNA sequence: TGTGCCAGTAGTATAGTGGGGGGCGGGGCGTCCTACAATGAGCAGTTCTTC. It codes for CASSIVGGGASYNEQFF.

V and J are TRBV27 and TRBJ1-2; D might be TRBD1 (6 bases). V was cut by 10 bases and J by 8 bases, with 23 bases left in between. The CDR3 loop spans 14 amino acids. Germline V gives CDR1 MNHEY, CDR2 SMNVEV (reference sequence). CDR3 sequence: CATRPSQGVGGYTF. The DNA of the CDR3 is TGTGCCACCCGACCCTCACAGGGCGTGGGCGGCTACACCTTC.

In its sample, this clone was seen once. This chain joins TRBV5-5 and TRBJ2-7; D is unresolved. Germline CDR1 and CDR2: SGHKS and YYEKEE (reference sequence). The CDR3 is 13 amino acids. Trimming removed 1 base from V and 1 base from J, with 6 bases in between. The CDR3 sequence is CASSLQESYEQYF. The CDR3 DNA is TGTGCCAGCAGCTTGCAGGAATCCTACGAGCAGTACTTC.

This chain connects TRBV30 to TRBJ2-1, with TRBD2 matching over 8 bases. The CDR3 sequence is 16 residues long. V was clipped by 0 bases and J by 6 bases; unmatched bases: 10. CDR1 is GTSNPN and CDR2 is SVGIG in the germline V gene (reference sequence). The CDR3 spells CAWSVILAGWVNEQFF. The CDR3 DNA reads as TGTGCCTGGAGTGTAATATTAGCGGGATGGGTCAATGAGCAGTTCTTC.

This sequence joins TRBV21-1 and TRBJ2-7; the table's D call, TRBD1, has no DNA check behind it. TRBV21-1 is a listed pseudogene. The CDR3 totals 15 residues. The CDR3 coding sequence is TGTGCCAGCAGCCCCCTCCGGGACATAAGTTTTGGGCAGTACTTC. Translated: CASSPLRDISFGQYF.

The V call is TRBV19, the J call TRBJ2-1, with 7 bases that match TRBD1. Germline V CDR1 and CDR2: LNHDA, SQIVND (reference sequence). The CDR3 is 15 amino acids. V trimming: 7 bases; J trimming: 7 bases; junction bases outside the gene matches: 13. The CDR3 region has the DNA TGTGCCAGTACCCCGGTTAAGGGGGCGGTTAATGAGCAGTTCTTC. This codes for CASTPVKGAVNEQFF.

V is TRBV2 and J is TRBJ2-1; 11 bases are shared with TRBD1. Germline V gene lookup returns CDR1 SNHLY and CDR2 FYNNEI. V lost 6 bases to trimming and J lost 1 base; unmatched junction nucleotides: 5. This CDR3 has 16 amino acids. The CDR3 DNA reads TGTGCCAGCAGGACCGGGACAGGGGGGTCCTACAATGAGCAGTTCTTC. Its protein product is CASRTGTGGSYNEQFF.

The rearrangement joins TRBV30 to TRBJ1-2; 8 bases agree with TRBD1. J lost 6 bases, V lost 0 bases, and 6 bases had no gene match. The CDR3 covers 14 residues. Germline CDR1 GTSNPN, CDR2 SVGIG (reference sequence). Written as DNA, the CDR3 is TGTGCCTGGAGTGTACTGGACAGGGCAGATGGCTACACCTTC. Residues: CAWSVLDRADGYTF.

The chain joins TRBV5-6 to TRBJ2-1, with 9 bases identical to TRBD2. Germline V gives CDR1 SGHDT, CDR2 YYEEEE. The CDR3 runs to 15 residues. Losses at the gene ends were 1 base for V and 5 bases for J; bases not matched to a gene: 4. The CDR3 region has the DNA TGTGCCAGCAGCTTGAGCGGGAGGTACAACAATGAGCAGTTCTTC. The encoded protein is CASSLSGRYNNEQFF.

Concerning this clone itself: This sample includes further DNA sequences coding for the same CDR3. The rearrangement uses TRBV27 and TRBJ2-3, with D unclear. Germline V gene data show CDR1 as MNHEY and CDR2 as SMNVEV (reference sequence). This CDR3 is 11 amino acids long. V shed 4 bases and J shed 6 bases, with 5 bases lying between them. CDR3 sequence (DNA): TGTGCCAGCAGTTACGGTGATACGCAGTATTTT. Protein: CASSYGDTQYF.

V usage is TRBV4-1 and J usage is TRBJ1-1; TRBD1 might be the D (6 bases). Germline CDR1 reads MGHRA; CDR2 reads YSYEKL. The V end was cut by 6 bases, the J end by 8 bases, with 10 bases between. The CDR3 is 11 amino acids. The CDR3 loop reads CASRLGQEAFF. CDR3 nucleotide sequence: TGCGCCAGCAGGTTGGGACAAGAAGCTTTCTTT.

A word on this clone: The identical CDR3 is also encoded by other nucleotide sequences in the sample. The V and J genes are TRBV9 and TRBJ1-1, with unresolved D. The length of the CDR3 is 13 residues. Germline V gene lookup returns CDR1 SGDLS and CDR2 YYNGEE. The V end was cut by 0 bases, the J end by 4 bases, with 7 bases between. This CDR3 reads CASSVGGFTEAFF. The CDR3 nucleotides are TGTGCCAGCAGCGTAGGAGGATTCACTGAAGCTTTCTTT.

V is TRBV6-5 and J is TRBJ1-2; D is ambiguous. Germline CDR1 and CDR2: MNHEY and SVGAGI. The CDR3 length is 13 residues. Trimming stripped 6 bases from V and 3 bases from J, with 11 bases between. The CDR3 region is CASSFQGDYGYTF. DNA for the CDR3: TGTGCCAGCAGCTTTCAAGGTGACTATGGCTACACCTTC.

This clone was found once. This chain uses TRBV29-1 with TRBJ2-7; D is uncertain. Trimming cost V 0 bases and J 4 bases, with 10 bases left between them. CDR1 SQVTM and CDR2 ANQGSEA come from the germline V gene. The CDR3 spans 13 residues. The CDR3 sequence is CSVEDSKGYEQYF. The CDR3 coding sequence is TGCAGCGTTGAAGATTCTAAGGGTTACGAGCAGTACTTC.

V gene TRBV6-1 combines with J gene TRBJ2-7; 10 nucleotides align to TRBD2. Germline V CDR1 and CDR2: MNHNS, SASEGT. V dropped 4 bases and J dropped 6; count of bases not matched to a gene: 12. This CDR3 region has 16 residues. Written as DNA, the CDR3 is TGTGCCAGCAGTGCCACACCGGGACTAGCGATCTCCGAGCAGTACTTC. Translated, it gives CASSATPGLAISEQYF.

Turning to this clone: Other nucleotide sequences from this sample produce the same CDR3. The rearrangement joins TRBV30 to TRBJ2-1, with D tentatively TRBD1 (7 bases). The CDR3 spans 12 residues. The ends were cut back, 2 bases at V and 7 bases at J, with 9 bases in the middle. In germline, CDR1 is GTSNPN, CDR2 SVGIG (reference sequence). DNA for the CDR3: TGTGCCTGGAGTCCAGGGGGGAATGAGCAGTTCTTC. Amino acid sequence: CAWSPGGNEQFF.

The rearrangement uses TRBV6-6 and TRBJ2-1; 8 bases fit TRBD1. Unmatched junction bases numbered 7, after V lost 6 bases and J lost 6 bases. This CDR3 contains 14 residues. Germline assignment: CDR1 MNHNY and CDR2 SVGAGI (reference sequence). The CDR3 sequence is CASSRQGKGNEQFF. The CDR3 DNA reads as TGTGCCAGCAGCCGACAGGGGAAGGGCAATGAGCAGTTCTTC.

CDR3 nucleotide sequence: TGCGCCAGCAGTGATCTAGCGGGGGGCCACACAGATACGCAGTATTTT. Its protein product is CASSDLAGGHTDTQYF. This chain joins TRBV10-1 and TRBJ2-3, with 11 bases that match TRBD2. The CDR3 runs 16 residues. CDR1 WNHNN and CDR2 SYGVQD come from the germline V gene (reference sequence). Germline trimming cut 3 bases from V and 2 bases from J; bases unmatched to any gene: 4.

This chain joins TRBV5-1 and TRBJ2-7, with 9 bases aligning to TRBD1. V was clipped by 4 bases and J by 5 bases; unmatched bases: 4. CDR1 is SGHRS, CDR2 YFSETQ, per germline. This CDR3 is built from 13 residues. The DNA of the CDR3 is TGCGCCAGCAGCCCCCGGGACAGGGACGAGCAGTACTTC. This translates into CASSPRDRDEQYF. The whole variable domain, remainder taken from reference TRBV5-1 and TRBJ2-7, is KAGVTQTPRYLIKTRGQQVTLSCSPISGHRSVSWYQQTPGQGLQFLFEYFSETQRNKGNFPGRFSGRQFSNSRSEMNVSTLELGDSALYLCASSPRDRDEQYFGPGTRLTVT.